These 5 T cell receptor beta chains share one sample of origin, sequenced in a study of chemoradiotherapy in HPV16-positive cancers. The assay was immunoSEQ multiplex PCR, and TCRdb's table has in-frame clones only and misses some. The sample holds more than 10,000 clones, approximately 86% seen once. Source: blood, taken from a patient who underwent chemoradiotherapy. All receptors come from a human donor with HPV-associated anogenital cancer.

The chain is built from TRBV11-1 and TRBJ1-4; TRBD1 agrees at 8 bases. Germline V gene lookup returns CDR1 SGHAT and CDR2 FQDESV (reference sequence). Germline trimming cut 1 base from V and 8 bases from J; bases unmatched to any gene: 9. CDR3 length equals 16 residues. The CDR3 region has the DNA TGTGCCAGCAGCTTAGGCGAACGGACAGGGAACGAAAAACTGTTTTTT. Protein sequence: CASSLGERTGNEKLFF.

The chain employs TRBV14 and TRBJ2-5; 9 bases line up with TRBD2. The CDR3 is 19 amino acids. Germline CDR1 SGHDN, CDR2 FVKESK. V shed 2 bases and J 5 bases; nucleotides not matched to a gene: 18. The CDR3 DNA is TGTGCCAGCAGCCAATCATATCGACTAGCGGAGGTGGGGGATGAGACCCAGTACTTC. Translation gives CASSQSYRLAEVGDETQYF. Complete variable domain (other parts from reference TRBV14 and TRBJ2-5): EAGVTQFPSHSVIEKGQTVTLRCDPISGHDNLYWYRRVMGKEIKFLLHFVKESKQDESGMPNNRFLAERTGGTYSTLKVQPAELEDSGVYFCASSQSYRLAEVGDETQYFGPGTRLLVL.

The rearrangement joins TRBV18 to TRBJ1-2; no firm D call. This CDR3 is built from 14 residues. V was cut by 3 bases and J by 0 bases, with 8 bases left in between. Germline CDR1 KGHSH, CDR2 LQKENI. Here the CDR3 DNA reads TGTGCCAGCTCACCTATCAGGACTAACTATGGCTACACCTTC. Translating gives CASSPIRTNYGYTF.

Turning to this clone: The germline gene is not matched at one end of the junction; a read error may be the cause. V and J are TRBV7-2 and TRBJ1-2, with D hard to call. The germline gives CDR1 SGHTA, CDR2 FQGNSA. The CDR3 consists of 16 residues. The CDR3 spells CTGSLDYRGSNYGYTF. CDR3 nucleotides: TGTACCGGCAGCTTGGATTACCGGGGTAGTAACTATGGCTACACCTTC.

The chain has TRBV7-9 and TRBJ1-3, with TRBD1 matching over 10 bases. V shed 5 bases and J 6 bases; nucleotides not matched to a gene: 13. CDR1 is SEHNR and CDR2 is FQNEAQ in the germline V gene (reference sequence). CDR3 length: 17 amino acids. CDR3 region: CASSHISRGQGSNTIYF. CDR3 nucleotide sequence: TGTGCCAGCAGCCACATCTCCCGGGGACAGGGGTCAAACACCATATATTTT.